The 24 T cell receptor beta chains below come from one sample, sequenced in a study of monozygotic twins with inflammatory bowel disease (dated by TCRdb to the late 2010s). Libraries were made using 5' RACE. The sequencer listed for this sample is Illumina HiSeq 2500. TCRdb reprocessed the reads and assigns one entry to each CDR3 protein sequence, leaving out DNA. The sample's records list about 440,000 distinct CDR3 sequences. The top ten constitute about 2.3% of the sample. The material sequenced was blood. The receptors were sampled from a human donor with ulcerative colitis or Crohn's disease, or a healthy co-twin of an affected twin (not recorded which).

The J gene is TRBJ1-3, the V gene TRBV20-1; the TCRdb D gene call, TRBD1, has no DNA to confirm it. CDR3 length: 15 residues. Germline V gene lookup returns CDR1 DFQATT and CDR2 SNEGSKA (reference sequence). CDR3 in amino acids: CSARVHRGNVNTIYF.

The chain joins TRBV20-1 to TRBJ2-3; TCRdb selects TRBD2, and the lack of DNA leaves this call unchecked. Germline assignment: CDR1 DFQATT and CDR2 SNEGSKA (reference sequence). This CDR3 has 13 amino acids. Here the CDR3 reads CSEAARSRDTQYF.

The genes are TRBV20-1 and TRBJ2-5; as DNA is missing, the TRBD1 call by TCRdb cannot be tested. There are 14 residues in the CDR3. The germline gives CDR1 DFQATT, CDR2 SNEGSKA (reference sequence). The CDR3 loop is CSASRGTYQETQYF.

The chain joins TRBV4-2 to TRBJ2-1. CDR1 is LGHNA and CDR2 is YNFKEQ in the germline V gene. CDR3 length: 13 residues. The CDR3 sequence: CASSQETSNEQFF.

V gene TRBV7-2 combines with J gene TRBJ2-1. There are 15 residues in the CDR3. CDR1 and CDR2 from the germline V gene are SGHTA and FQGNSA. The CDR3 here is CASSVTVTSYNEQFF. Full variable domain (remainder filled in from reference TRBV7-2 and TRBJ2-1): GAGVSQSPSNKVTEKGKDVELRCDPISGHTALYWYRQSLGQGLEFLIYFQGNSAPDKSGLPSDRFSAERTGGSVSTLTIQRTQQEDSAVYLCASSVTVTSYNEQFFGPGTRLTVL.

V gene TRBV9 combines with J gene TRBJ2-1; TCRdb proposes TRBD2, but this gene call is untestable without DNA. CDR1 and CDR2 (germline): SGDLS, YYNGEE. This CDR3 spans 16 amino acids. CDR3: CASSVGFGLAGTEQFF.

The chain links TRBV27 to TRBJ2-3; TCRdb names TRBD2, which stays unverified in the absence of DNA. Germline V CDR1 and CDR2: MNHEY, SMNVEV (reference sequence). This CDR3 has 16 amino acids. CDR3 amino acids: CASRARTSGGTDTQYF.

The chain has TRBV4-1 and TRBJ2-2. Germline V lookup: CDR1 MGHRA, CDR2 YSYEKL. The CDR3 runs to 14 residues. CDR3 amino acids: CASSQESLRRELFF.

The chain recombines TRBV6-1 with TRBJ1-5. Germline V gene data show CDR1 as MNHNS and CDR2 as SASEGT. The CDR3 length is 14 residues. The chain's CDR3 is CASTMTNSNQPQHF.

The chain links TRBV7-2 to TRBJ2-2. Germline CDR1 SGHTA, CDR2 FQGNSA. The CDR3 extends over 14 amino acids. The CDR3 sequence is CASSLVRDTGELFF.

The CDR3 region is CASSLGAQGINIQYF. The rearrangement joins TRBV12-3 or TRBV12-4 to TRBJ2-4; TCRdb outputs TRBD2, but without DNA this stays unchecked. The CDR3 runs 15 residues.

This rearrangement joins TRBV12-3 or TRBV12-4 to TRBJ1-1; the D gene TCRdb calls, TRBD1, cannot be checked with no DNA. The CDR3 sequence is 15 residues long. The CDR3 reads CASSLHGTANTEAFF.

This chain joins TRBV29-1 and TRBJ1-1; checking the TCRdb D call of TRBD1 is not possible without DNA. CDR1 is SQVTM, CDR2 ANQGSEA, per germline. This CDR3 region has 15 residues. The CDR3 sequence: CSVLGTDRGHTEAFF.

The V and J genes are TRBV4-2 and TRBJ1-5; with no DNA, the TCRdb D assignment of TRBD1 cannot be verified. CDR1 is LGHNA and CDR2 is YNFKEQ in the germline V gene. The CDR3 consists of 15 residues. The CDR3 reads CASSPGVGGFQPQHF.

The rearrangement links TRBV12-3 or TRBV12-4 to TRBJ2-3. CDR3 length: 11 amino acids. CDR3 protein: CASAVANTQYF.

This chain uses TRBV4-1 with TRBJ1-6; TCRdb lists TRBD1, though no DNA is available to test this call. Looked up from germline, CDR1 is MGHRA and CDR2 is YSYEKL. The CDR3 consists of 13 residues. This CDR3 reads CASSQLTESPLHF.

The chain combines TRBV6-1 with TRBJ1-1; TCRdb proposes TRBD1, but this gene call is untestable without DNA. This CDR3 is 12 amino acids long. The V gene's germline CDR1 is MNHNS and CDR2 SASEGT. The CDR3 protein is CASREGGTEAFF.

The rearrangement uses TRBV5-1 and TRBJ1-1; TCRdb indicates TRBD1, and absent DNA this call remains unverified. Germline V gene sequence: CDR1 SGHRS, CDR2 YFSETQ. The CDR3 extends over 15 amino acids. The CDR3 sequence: CASSVAGGLNTEAFF.

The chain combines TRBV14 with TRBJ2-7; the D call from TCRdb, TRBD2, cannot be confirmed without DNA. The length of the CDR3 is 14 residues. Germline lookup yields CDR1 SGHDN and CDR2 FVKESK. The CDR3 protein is CASSRLADTYEQYF. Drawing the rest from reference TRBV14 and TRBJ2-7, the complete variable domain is EAGVTQFPSHSVIEKGQTVTLRCDPISGHDNLYWYRRVMGKEIKFLLHFVKESKQDESGMPNNRFLAERTGGTYSTLKVQPAELEDSGVYFCASSRLADTYEQYFGPGTRLTVT.

The CDR3 protein is CASSDKSRTAEAFF. V gene TRBV6-1 combines with J gene TRBJ1-1. Germline CDR1 and CDR2: MNHNS and SASEGT. This CDR3 comprises 14 residues.

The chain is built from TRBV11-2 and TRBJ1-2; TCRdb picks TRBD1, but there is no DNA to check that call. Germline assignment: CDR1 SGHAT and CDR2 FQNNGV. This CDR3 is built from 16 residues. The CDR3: CASSLAPTGLNYGYTF.

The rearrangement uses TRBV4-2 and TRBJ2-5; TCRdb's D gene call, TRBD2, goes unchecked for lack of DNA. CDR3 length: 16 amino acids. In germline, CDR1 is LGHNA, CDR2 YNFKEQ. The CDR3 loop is CASSQDLTSGGETQYF.

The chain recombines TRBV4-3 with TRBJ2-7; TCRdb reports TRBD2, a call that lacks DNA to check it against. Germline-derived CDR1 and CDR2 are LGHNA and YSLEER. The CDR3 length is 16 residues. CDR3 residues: CASSQGTSGLSYEQYF.

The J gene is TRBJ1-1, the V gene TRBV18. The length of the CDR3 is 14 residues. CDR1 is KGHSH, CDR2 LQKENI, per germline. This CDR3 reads CASSPQDGNAEAFF. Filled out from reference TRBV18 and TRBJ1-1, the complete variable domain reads NAGVMQNPRHLVRRRGQEARLRCSPMKGHSHVYWYRQLPEEGLKFMVYLQKENIIDESGMPKERFSAEFPKEGPSILRIQQVVRGDSAAYFCASSPQDGNAEAFFGQGTRLTVV.